The subject of this entry is one T cell receptor beta chain. Antigen unknown. It was with 60 Vbeta and 13 Jbeta primers that the PCR ran. Generated by immunoSEQ multiplex PCR, the TCRdb table keeps only in-frame clones and is missing some. Of about 170,000 clones listed, about 75% are singletons. This entry comes from a study of cytomegalovirus exposure and HLA in healthy donors. In the study overall: Early released data comprised 75 million to 100 million unique TCRs from HLA-typed donors. Overall study results and limits: When analyzed later, a missense DCLRE1C variant was found to be linked to TCR beta V- and J-gene trimming. Productive status was seen about 87% or about 30% of the time for most TCR beta V segments in an earlier analysis.

The sample consisted of PBMCs. The TCR was taken from a female donor in good health and CMV-seronegative.

CDR3 amino acids: CASSPRTSYGYTF. In DNA form, the CDR3 reads TGTGCCAGCAGTCCGAGGACAAGCTATGGCTACACCTTC. The V gene is TRBV27, the J gene TRBJ1-2, with D perhaps TRBD1 (5 bases). The ends were cut back, 5 bases at V and 4 bases at J, with 11 bases in the middle. The germline gives CDR1 MNHEY, CDR2 SMNVEV (reference sequence). The CDR3 has 13 residues.